This T cell receptor beta chain was found in a study of blood T cell repertoires in COVID-19 (TCRdb year 2020). With respect to the entire study: The collaborator samples originated in the United States, Italy and Spain and spanned the acute and convalescent phases of COVID-19. Where HLA class I and class II types were available, the types were taken from metadata supplied by the sample provider, not from assay-based typing. The material from the prospective study consisted of cDNA or gDNA derived from T cells, B-cell-depleted T cells, or PBMCs. Subjects who had been exposed to COVID-19, were actively infected with it, or had recovered from it provided the deeply sampled blood TCRbeta repertoires that made up the dataset. The samples were drawn from two sources: the first 160 participants of the ongoing ImmuneRACE study, and fewer than 1,500 subjects contributed by 6 global collaborators. The repertoires were released in a freely available public database meant as a resource for research on the immune response to SARS-CoV-2. Nearly every sample came with metadata listing a de-identified subject ID, COVID-19 status, age in years and sex. Results and caveats for the whole study, not just this receptor: The amount of clinical and demographic metadata varied by source and participant and was provided uncurated.

The immunoSEQ Assay, a bias-controlled multiplex PCR, was used to amplify TCRbeta CDR3 regions from genomic DNA. In the source study's methods: Within the assay, amplification of reference gene primers was used to estimate how many nucleated cells each sample contained. To quantify the absolute abundance of each unique TCRbeta CDR3 rearrangement, sequence reads were collapsed and filtered. For each sample, productive Simpson clonality was calculated by taking the square root of Simpson's diversity index across productive rearrangements. TCRdb retrieved this table from immuneACCESS and kept in-frame rearrangements only. Not all clones are present; in checked studies, unresolved V genes account for under half, and no reason is known for the remainder. The DNA was the basis for D and trimming; V, J and clone size are from that table. Present in this sample are 150,000 to 200,000 clones, 80% to 90% of which were seen just once. The ten biggest clones cover 8% of the sample.

As to this clone: Its antigen is not yet known. Base qualities are not provided; no much larger clone lies one nucleotide away.

Participants in the prospective study were aged about 18 to 89 years, lived in 20 to 30 United States geographic areas, and enrolled through a virtual design. In the prospective study, participants were assigned to cohorts based on the clinical history participants reported in a screening survey and a study questionnaire. For ImmuneRACE Cohort 3, a participant was defined as recovered based on two consecutive negative NP/OP PCR tests, clearance by a healthcare professional, or resolution of symptoms. In the prospective study, whole blood, serum and a nasopharyngeal or oropharyngeal swab were collected from each participant by mobile phlebotomists. Participants in the prospective study had the option to provide additional blood draws and questionnaires over a roughly 2-month period. Before DNA extraction, prospective study blood samples were shipped either frozen or at room temperature. Trimming costs V 3 bases and J 2 bases, and their ends lie 15 bases apart. CDR3 length: 16 amino acids, cysteine to phenylalanine. Only CDR3 DNA remains: 48 bases, in frame from the first base. The germline V gene (reference sequence) gives CDR1 as SEHNR and CDR2 as FQNEAQ.

This TCR was recovered from a woman aged 45 to 65 who had recovered from COVID-19. Specimen: PBMCs or T cells enriched from blood (not recorded which). Rearrangement joined TRBV7-9 to TRBJ2-3; TRBD2 is perhaps the D gene, given 5 matching bases. The CDR3 is CASSLFLALSTDTQYF. The nucleotide sequence is TGTGCCAGCAGCTTGTTCCTAGCCCTCTCCACAGATACGCAGTATTTT.